This T cell receptor (beta chain) emerged from a study of cytomegalovirus exposure and HLA in healthy donors. A remark on this clone: Its specificity is not known.

Primers: 60 Vbeta forward and 13 Jbeta reverse. The protocol was immunoSEQ multiplex PCR, while the TCRdb copy is restricted to in-frame clones and leaves out a portion. The sample holds some 120,000 clones, 82% seen once. The length of the CDR3 is 14 residues. The V and J ends lost 2 bases and 4 bases respectively, with 11 bases between them. Germline values: CDR1 SGHDN, CDR2 FVKESK. Samples came from healthy bone marrow donors. Study conclusions and caveats: Some V segments, including TRBV6-2 and TRBV6-3, were excluded as indistinguishable. CMV serostatus was the only recorded immune exposure for donors. Researchers counted around 160 TCR beta chains as cytomegalovirus-associated.

The rearrangement links TRBV14 to TRBJ1-1; D perhaps matches TRBD1 (5 bases). The TCR originated in a woman aged 18-29 years in good health and CMV-seronegative. The sample comprised PBMCs. Here the CDR3 DNA reads TGTGCCAGCAGCCAAACCCGCCAGGGCACTGAAGCTTTCTTT. It translates to CASSQTRQGTEAFF.